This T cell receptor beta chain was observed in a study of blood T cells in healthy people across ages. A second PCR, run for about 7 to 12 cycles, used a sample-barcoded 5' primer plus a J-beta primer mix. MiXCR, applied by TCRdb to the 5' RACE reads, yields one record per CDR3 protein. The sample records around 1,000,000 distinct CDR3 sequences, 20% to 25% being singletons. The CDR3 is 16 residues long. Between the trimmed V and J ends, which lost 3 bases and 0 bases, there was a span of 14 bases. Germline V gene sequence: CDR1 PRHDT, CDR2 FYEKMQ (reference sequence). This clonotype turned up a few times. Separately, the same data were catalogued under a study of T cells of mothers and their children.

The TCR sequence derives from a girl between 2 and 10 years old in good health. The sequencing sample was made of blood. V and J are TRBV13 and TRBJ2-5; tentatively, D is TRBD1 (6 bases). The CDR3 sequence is CASSLGPGTHQETQYF. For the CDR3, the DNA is TGTGCCAGCAGCTTGGGCCCTGGGACACACCAAGAGACCCAGTACTTC.